This record concerns one T cell receptor (beta chain) sequence. Its antigen has not been determined. Per-base qualities were not stored, and no clone one base away is much larger. The immunoSEQ Assay, a bias-controlled multiplex PCR, was used to amplify TCRbeta CDR3 regions from genomic DNA. As for the authors' bioinformatics: Within the assay, amplification of reference gene primers was used to estimate how many nucleated cells each sample contained. To quantify the absolute abundance of each unique TCRbeta CDR3 rearrangement, sequence reads were collapsed and filtered. Productive Simpson clonality was computed per sample as the square root of Simpson's diversity index over productive rearrangements. TCRdb re-hosts the immuneACCESS table, in-frame sequences only. Its copies lack some clones; in the studies checked, an unresolved V gene accounts for under half of them, and the cause for the rest is not known. That table is the source of V, J and clone size, and D and trimming were worked out from the DNA. The sample contains tens of thousands of clones, 80% to 90% of them found a single time. Jointly, the top ten make up more than 15% of the sample.

From the cysteine through the phenylalanine, the CDR3 covers 18 amino acids. CDR3 DNA is the only sequence kept; it has 54 bases, read in frame from the first base. As encoded in the germline V gene, CDR1 is SGHNT while CDR2 is YENEEA. Trimming at the junction amounts to 2 bases on V and 4 bases on J, and the germline ends lie 22 bases apart. Each collaborating institution followed its own protocols to collect whole blood in K2EDTA tubes. For TCRbeta analysis, collaborators shipped samples in one of three forms: frozen whole blood, isolated PBMCs, or DNA extracted from either of those sample types. These data originate in a study of blood T cell repertoires in COVID-19 (dated by TCRdb to the early 2020s). Describing the broader study: Samples covering the acute and convalescent phases of COVID-19 were provided by collaborators in the United States, Italy and Spain. A freely available public database, intended as a resource for researchers studying the immune response to SARS-CoV-2, is where the repertoires were released. The samples were drawn from two sources: the first 160 participants of the ongoing ImmuneRACE study, and 1,254 subjects contributed by 6 global collaborators. The material from the prospective study consisted of cDNA or gDNA derived from T cells, B-cell-depleted T cells, or PBMCs. Deeply sampled blood TCRbeta repertoires from subjects exposed to, actively infected with, or recovered from COVID-19 were included in the dataset. A de-identified subject ID, COVID-19 status, age in years and sex were almost always included in the sample metadata. Where HLA class I and class II types were available, the types were taken from metadata supplied by the sample provider, not from assay-based typing.

Beyond this particular receptor, the publication reports: How much clinical and demographic metadata was included differed by source and by participant, and the metadata was provided uncurated.

Sequencing was performed on peripheral blood. The TCR was taken from a human donor in a cohort sampled during active COVID-19. The donor label of this sample is uncertain. The sequence links TRBV11-3 to TRBJ2-3, with a weak D call of TRBD2 (7 bases match). The CDR3 region has the sequence CASSLRGGAYWGSDTQYF. The DNA sequence is given as TGTGCCAGCAGCTTAAGAGGGGGGGCCTATTGGGGCTCAGATACGCAGTATTTT.